This section outlines one T cell receptor beta chain sequence together with its context. Antigen specificity is unknown. This entry comes from a study of CXCR3-negative and CXCR3-positive naive CD8 T cells. Study-wide results and caveats: For CXCR3-positive naive cells, TRB CDR3s were more hydrophobic than those of CXCR3-negative naive cells.

cDNA libraries for TRB were generated by 5' RACE incorporating UMI labels. For each CDR3 protein, TCRdb gives one entry from its re-call of the 5' RACE reads, without DNA. The repertoire table contains 100,000 or so distinct CDR3 sequences. Germline CDR1 and CDR2: SQVTM and ANQGSEA. The CDR3 is made up of 12 amino acids. The authors gated naive CD8+ T cells as CD45RO-CCR7+CD27+CD95-. This clonotype was obtained from a human donor in good health. Some clones in this sample may be carry-over from other donors' samples. The sample taken for sequencing was naive CXCR3+ CD8+ T cells from blood. Subset described: CD45RO-CCR7+CD27+CD95- naive CD8+ T cells expressing CXCR3 (TNR3+). The V call is TRBV29-1, the J call TRBJ2-1; TCRdb designates TRBD1, a call that cannot be tested without DNA. The CDR3 loop reads CSVGIVGDEQFF.